This entry features one TCR beta chain sequence. This sample is drawn from a study of blood T cell repertoires in COVID-19. Across the whole study: T cells, B-cell-depleted T cells, or PBMCs provided the cDNA or gDNA that served as material.

V was clipped by 2 bases and J by 7 bases, with 14 bases between them. Germline V gives CDR1 MDHEN, CDR2 SYDVKM. The CDR3 contains 15 residues. Assay: immunoSEQ multiplex PCR; the TCRdb copy retains only in-frame clones and omits some. The sample has 35,000 to 50,000 clones, around 84% seen once. The chain uses TRBV28 and TRBJ1-4; tentatively, D is TRBD1 (5 bases). Sequences were obtained from peripheral blood. The sequence derives from a woman between 70 and 85 years old in a cohort sampled during active COVID-19. The CDR3 loop reads CASSLLRGSGEKLFF. CDR3 sequence (DNA): TGTGCCAGCAGTTTACTTAGGGGATCCGGTGAAAAACTGTTTTTT. The full variable domain, its missing parts supplied by reference TRBV28 and TRBJ1-4, is DVKVTQSSRYLVKRTGEKVFLECVQDMDHENMFWYRQDPGLGLRLIYFSYDVKMKEKGDIPEGYSVSREKKERFSLILESASTNQTSMYLCASSLLRGSGEKLFFGSGTQLSVL.